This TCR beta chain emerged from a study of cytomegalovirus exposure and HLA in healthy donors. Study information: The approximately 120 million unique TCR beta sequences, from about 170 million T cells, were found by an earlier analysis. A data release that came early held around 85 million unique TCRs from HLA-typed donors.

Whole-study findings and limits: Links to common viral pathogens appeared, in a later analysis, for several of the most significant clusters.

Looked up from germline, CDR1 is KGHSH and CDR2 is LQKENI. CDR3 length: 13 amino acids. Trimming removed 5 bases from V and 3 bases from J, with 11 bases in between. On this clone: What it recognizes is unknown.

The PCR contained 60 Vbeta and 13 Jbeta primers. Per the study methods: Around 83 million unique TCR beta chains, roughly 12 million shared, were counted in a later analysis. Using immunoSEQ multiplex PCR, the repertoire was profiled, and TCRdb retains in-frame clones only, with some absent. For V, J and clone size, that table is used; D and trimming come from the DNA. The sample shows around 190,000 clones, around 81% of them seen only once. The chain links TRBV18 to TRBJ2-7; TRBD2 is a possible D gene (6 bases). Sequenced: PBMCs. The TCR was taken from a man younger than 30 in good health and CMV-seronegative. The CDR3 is CASSTGADYEQYF. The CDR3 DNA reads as TGTGCCAGCTCAACGGGAGCTGACTACGAGCAGTACTTC.